Listed here are 3 T cell receptor beta chains from one sample, sequenced in a study of T cell responses to AZD1222 COVID-19 vaccine. Libraries were prepared by immunoSEQ multiplex PCR; TCRdb keeps only in-frame clonotypes and omits some of them. The sample contains about 150,000 clones, 86% of which appear only once. Sequences were derived from peripheral blood, sampled on day 0 of MenACWY control vaccination. All receptors come from an adult in good health.

The chain recombines TRBV19 with TRBJ2-2; 10 nucleotides line up with TRBD2. Germline CDR1 and CDR2: LNHDA and SQIVND (reference sequence). V was pared by 4 bases and J by 3 bases, with 5 bases of the junction left unmatched. CDR3 length: 16 residues. CDR3 region: CASSKAGGPDTGELFF. The CDR3 coding sequence is TGTGCCAGTAGTAAAGCGGGAGGGCCTGACACCGGGGAGCTGTTTTTT. The variable domain in full, completed from reference TRBV19 and TRBJ2-2, reads DGGITQSPKYLFRKEGQNVTLSCEQNLNHDAMYWYRQDPGQGLRLIYYSQIVNDFQKGDIAEGYSVSREKKESFPLTVTSAQKNPTAFYLCASSKAGGPDTGELFFGEGSRLTVL.

This chain connects TRBV24-1 to TRBJ2-1; D could derive from TRBD1 or TRBD2 (5 bases each). V shed 5 bases and J shed 6 bases, with 10 bases lying between them. Looked up from germline, CDR1 is KGHDR and CDR2 is SFDVKD. The CDR3 length is 13 residues. CDR3: CATSGMGTNEQFF. The CDR3 coding sequence is TGTGCCACCAGTGGGATGGGGACCAATGAGCAGTTCTTC.

This clone was seen a single time. The chain employs TRBV5-6 and TRBJ1-3, with a weak D call TRBD1 (6 bases). The CDR3 runs to 17 residues. From germline, CDR1 is SGHDT and CDR2 YYEEEE. V was pared by 4 bases and J by 4 bases, with 21 bases between. The CDR3 loop is CASSPRQDVQIGNTIYF. DNA of the CDR3: TGTGCCAGCAGCCCCCGACAGGACGTTCAAATAGGAAACACCATATATTTT.